A selection of T cell receptor beta chains follows, all from one sample in a study of cytomegalovirus exposure and HLA in healthy donors. Assay used: immunoSEQ multiplex PCR; TCRdb lists only in-frame clones, some missing. The sample holds about 240,000 clones, about 80% seen once. Sample: PBMCs. The receptors shown here come from a woman in her sixties or seventies in good health and CMV-seropositive. The CDR3 runs from the conserved cysteine through the conserved F or W. The order of the fields is V gene, CDR3 length, CDR3 protein.

V: TRBV4-2
length: 13
CDR3: CASSQEFRGEQFF

V: TRBV6-1
length: 15
CDR3: CASSETWTGNQPQHF

V: TRBV5-1
length: 16
CDR3: CASSLDQISGANVLTF

V: TRBV5-1
length: 13
CDR3: CASREGSHNEQFF

V: TRBV19
length: 14
CDR3: CDSSITQTNYGYTF

V: TRBV10-3
length: 14
CDR3: CAIRVQGENTEAFF

V: TRBV15
length: 14
CDR3: CATSRDLQYYGYTF

V: TRBV5-1
length: 14
CDR3: CASNYRGQGYEQYF

V: TRBV5-1
length: 12
CDR3: CASGEGMDTQYF

V: TRBV2
length: 13
CDR3: CASSQDRNEKLFF

V: TRBV11-1
length: 16
CDR3: CASSPVGGRGVGGYTF

V: TRBV6-1
length: 16
CDR3: CASSEGLAGGGETQYF

V: TRBV11-2
length: 12
CDR3: CASSPTGDTQYF

V: TRBV7-9
length: 19
CDR3: CASSLGWLAGASSTDTQYF

V: TRBV9
length: 15
CDR3: CASSVATQRWDEQFF

V: TRBV7-3
length: 15
CDR3: CASSLFGGSNTEAFF

V: TRBV7-3
length: 13
CDR3: CASSRDRGLGYTF

V: TRBV7-3
length: 15
CDR3: CASSPRVAGRYEQYF

V: TRBV5-1
length: 14
CDR3: CASSLGQVPDTQYF

V: TRBV6-5
length: 14
CDR3: CASSYQAQHYGYTF

V: TRBV19
length: 13
CDR3: CASRDWPGETQYF

V: TRBV28
length: 14
CDR3: CAGRFFFGANVLTF

V: TRBV2
length: 15
CDR3: CASSRTGQIDYGYTF

V: TRBV14
length: 14
CDR3: CASSQDLLLCEQYF

V: TRBV7-3
length: 14
CDR3: CASSLGPGNEKLFF

V: TRBV6-6
length: 16
CDR3: CASSYSGGADNSPLHF

V: TRBV6-5
length: 13
CDR3: CASARDGPYEQYF

V: TRBV7-9
length: 16
CDR3: CSSSFFSRGQSRGYTF

V: TRBV4-2
length: 17
CDR3: CASSQDLTRASVNEQYF

V: TRBV28
length: 18
CDR3: CASSPRTSGRGAQETQYF

V: TRBV6-5
length: 12
CDR3: CASSQGGDTQYF

V: TRBV2
length: 13
CDR3: CASSKDSPNEQYF

V: TRBV27
length: 12
CDR3: CASSTGQGGYTF

V: TRBV5-1
length: 13
CDR3: CASSGTDKNIQYF

V: TRBV7-2
length: 15
CDR3: CASSSTSGSTGELFF

V: TRBV19
length: 12
CDR3: CASSLSNYGYTF

V: TRBV27
length: 16
CDR3: CASSHYGGSSGNTIYF

V: TRBV10-3
length: 13
CDR3: CAISERTAGEAFF

V: TRBV9
length: 16
CDR3: CASSVSGQAQYNEQFF

V: TRBV2
length: 13
CDR3: CASKRESTYEQYF

V: TRBV4-1
length: 12
CDR3: CASSQDLDTQYF

V: TRBV18
length: 17
CDR3: CASSHTSIPSSYNEQFF

V: TRBV7-8
length: 17
CDR3: CASSLALPGDGANVLTF

V: TRBV2
length: 15
CDR3: CASQTLRYSNQPQHF

V: TRBV19
length: 15
CDR3: CASRKDRVDNQPQHF

V: TRBV4-1
length: 17
CDR3: CASSPHGSSGTDNEQFF

V: TRBV28
length: 14
CDR3: CASGGTGVNTEAFF

V: TRBV7-8
length: 17
CDR3: CASSLARAGEIYNEQFF

V: TRBV19
length: 13
CDR3: CASRLGLNTEAFF

V: TRBV11-3
length: 13
CDR3: CASSSQGGETQYF

V: TRBV29-1
length: 15
CDR3: CSVSTGTPTTGELFF

V: TRBV29-1
length: 12
CDR3: CSIEKTYNEQFF

V: TRBV7-2
length: 13
CDR3: CASSLRDQETQYF

V: TRBV29-1
length: 13
CDR3: CSVGKGANYGYTF

V: TRBV27
length: 15
CDR3: CASSLRGRQGGEQYF

V: TRBV4-1
length: 17
CDR3: CASSRGTSGSRYNEQFF

V: TRBV9
length: 15
CDR3: CASSVEREGTDTQYF

V: TRBV10-3
length: 15
CDR3: CATRQGLDAAIEQFF

V: TRBV25-1
length: 16
CDR3: CASSVIGLAVRNEQFF

V: TRBV10-2
length: 17
CDR3: CASSDFIAGGLPGEQYF